Shown below are 24 T cell receptor beta chains from a single sample sequenced in a study of blood T cell repertoires in COVID-19. The table came from immunoSEQ multiplex PCR; TCRdb's copy has only in-frame clones and leaves some out. The table shows 100,000 or so clones, with more than 70% occurring only once. The specimen sequenced was peripheral blood. These receptors all stem from a human donor in a cohort sampled during active COVID-19.

V gene TRBV9 combines with J gene TRBJ1-2; D gene unclear. Germline V gene sequence: CDR1 SGDLS, CDR2 YYNGEE. CDR3 length equals 19 residues. The V end lost 3 bases, the J end lost 7 bases, and 31 bases lay between the germline ends. The CDR3 nucleotides are TGTGCCAGCAGCGCACAACTTCTCGGCCTAGGCGGGGAGGGCGCTGGCTACACCTTC. Its translation is CASSAQLLGLGGEGAGYTF.

The V gene is TRBV6-1, the J gene TRBJ2-1; 7 nucleotides match TRBD2. The length of the CDR3 is 16 residues. Germline assignment: CDR1 MNHNS and CDR2 SASEGT. J lost 3 bases, V lost 3 bases, and 8 bases had no gene match. The CDR3 is CASSDRGLAVYNEQFF. CDR3 DNA: TGTGCCAGCAGTGATCGCGGTCTAGCGGTCTACAATGAGCAGTTCTTC.

V usage is TRBV28 and J usage is TRBJ2-3; 9 bases line up with TRBD1. The CDR3 is made up of 15 amino acids. V gave up 6 bases and J gave up 7 bases; unmatched junction bases: 11. Germline CDR1 and CDR2: MDHEN and SYDVKM. The CDR3 protein is CASSKMGQGGYTQYF. CDR3 DNA: TGTGCCAGCAGCAAGATGGGACAGGGAGGGTATACGCAGTATTTT. The entire variable domain, with the rest obtained from reference TRBV28 and TRBJ2-3, is as follows: DVKVTQSSRYLVKRTGEKVFLECVQDMDHENMFWYRQDPGLGLRLIYFSYDVKMKEKGDIPEGYSVSREKKERFSLILESASTNQTSMYLCASSKMGQGGYTQYFGPGTRLTVL.

The chain couples TRBV10-3 to TRBJ2-3; TRBD1 aligns across 7 bases. Trimming removed 6 bases from V and 2 bases from J; junction bases left unmatched: 5. Germline V gene lookup returns CDR1 ENHRY and CDR2 SYGVKD. There are 14 residues in the CDR3. The CDR3 protein is CAIRDRMTTDTQYF. The CDR3 region has the DNA TGTGCCATCAGGGACAGGATGACCACAGATACGCAGTATTTT.

The V gene is TRBV28, the J gene TRBJ2-6; no clear D gene. The V gene's germline CDR1 is MDHEN and CDR2 SYDVKM. V was shortened by 2 bases and J by 4 bases, with 9 bases between the two germline ends. CDR3 length: 15 residues. CDR3 amino acids: CASSLAQAGANVLTF. The CDR3 DNA reads TGTGCCAGCAGTTTAGCCCAGGCCGGGGCCAACGTCCTGACTTTC.

This clone was recorded only once. The V and J genes are TRBV28 and TRBJ1-5; D is perhaps TRBD1 (5 bases). V was cut by 6 bases and J by 2 bases, with 23 bases left in between. Germline CDR1 MDHEN, CDR2 SYDVKM. The CDR3 runs 18 residues. In nucleotides, the CDR3 is TGTGCCAGCAGCAAGTCCGGGGGGGTTCCAAGTGGCAATCAGCCCCAGCATTTT. Protein: CASSKSGGVPSGNQPQHF.

The CDR3 protein is CASSVGAGSYEQYF. The CDR3 DNA reads TGTGCCAGCAGCGTGGGTGCAGGGTCCTACGAGCAGTACTTC. The chain carries TRBV9 and TRBJ2-7; D possibly corresponds to TRBD1 (5 bases). This CDR3 spans 14 amino acids. V dropped 2 bases and J dropped 1 base, with 10 bases sitting between them. Germline CDR1 SGDLS, CDR2 YYNGEE. Together with reference TRBV9 and TRBJ2-7, the CDR3 gives the full variable domain: DSGVTQTPKHLITATGQRVTLRCSPRSGDLSVYWYQQSLDQGLQFLIQYYNGEERAKGNILERFSAQQFPDLHSELNLSSLELGDSALYFCASSVGAGSYEQYFGPGTRLTVT.

J is TRBJ2-1 and V is TRBV7-3, with TRBD2 matching over 11 bases. The V and J ends lost 1 base and 1 base, in that order; junction bases with no gene match: 3. Looked up from germline, CDR1 is SGHTA and CDR2 is FQGTGA. The CDR3 spans 17 residues. The CDR3: CASSLNLAGGSYNEQFF. CDR3 DNA: TGTGCCAGCAGCTTAAACCTAGCGGGAGGATCCTACAATGAGCAGTTCTTC.

The chain combines TRBV6-2 or TRBV6-3 with TRBJ2-7, with 8 bases matching TRBD1. The CDR3 consists of 15 residues. Germline-derived CDR1 and CDR2 are MNHEY and SVGEGT. The junction had 8 bases not matched to a gene; V was cut back by 6 bases and J by 1 base. The CDR3 DNA follows: TGTGCCAGCAGCCTTCGGACAGGGAATTCCTACGAGCAGTACTTC. It encodes CASSLRTGNSYEQYF.

This chain links TRBV11-2 with TRBJ2-5; D is possibly TRBD2 (5 bases). The CDR3 has 18 amino acids. V was clipped by 7 bases and J by 1 base, with 25 bases between them. The germline V gene has CDR1 SGHAT and CDR2 FQNNGV. The CDR3 nucleotides are TGTGCCAGCACCCCCTCACCCCGGCGGGTATTGGGCCAAGAGACCCAGTACTTC. It codes for CASTPSPRRVLGQETQYF. Full variable domain (missing parts from reference TRBV11-2 and TRBJ2-5): EAGVAQSPRYKIIEKRQSVAFWCNPISGHATLYWYQQILGQGPKLLIQFQNNGVVDDSQLPKDRFSAERLKGVDSTLKIQPAKLEDSAVYLCASTPSPRRVLGQETQYFGPGTRLLVL.

The chain joins TRBV5-6 to TRBJ2-7; 8 bases fit TRBD1. There are 14 residues in the CDR3. V shed 4 bases and J 3 bases; nucleotides not matched to a gene: 6. Germline CDR1 reads SGHDT; CDR2 reads YYEEEE. Here the CDR3 reads CASSPGTGDYEQYF. The CDR3, as DNA: TGTGCCAGCAGCCCAGGGACAGGCGACTACGAGCAGTACTTC.

This clone turned up a few times. The V and J genes are TRBV19 and TRBJ2-4; tentatively, D is TRBD1 (6 bases). V lost 6 bases to trimming and J lost 3 bases, with 15 bases between them. Germline CDR1 is LNHDA and CDR2 is SQIVND (reference sequence). The CDR3 loop spans 15 amino acids. The CDR3 nucleotides read TGTGCCAGTAGCCTGACCAGGGGAGTCAAAAACATTCAGTACTTC. Translated, it gives CASSLTRGVKNIQYF.

The chain uses TRBV28 and TRBJ1-5; a weak D match, TRBD1 (5 bases). The V end lost 7 bases, the J end lost 5 bases, and 27 bases lay between the germline ends. The CDR3 loop spans 18 amino acids. The germline V gene has CDR1 MDHEN and CDR2 SYDVKM. CDR3 residues: CASNQRQGWSTLDQPQHF. DNA for the CDR3: TGTGCCAGCAACCAAAGGCAGGGCTGGTCAACCCTTGATCAGCCCCAGCATTTT.

This chain joins TRBV20-1 and TRBJ2-2, with 11 nucleotides matching TRBD1. The CDR3 covers 20 residues. Germline V lookup: CDR1 DFQATT, CDR2 SNEGSKA (reference sequence). The J segment lost 3 bases and the V segment lost 3 bases, leaving 18 bases of the junction unmatched. The CDR3 protein is CSASDIPGTGGSWDTGELFF. CDR3 in DNA: TGCAGTGCTAGTGATATCCCCGGGACAGGGGGTTCTTGGGACACCGGGGAGCTGTTTTTT.

This chain joins TRBV21-1 and TRBJ1-2; the table gives TRBD1 as D, unverified against the DNA. TRBV21-1 is a pseudogene. This CDR3 spans 17 amino acids. CDR3 sequence: CASSGTGGRKSDYGYTF. The CDR3 region has the DNA TGTGCCAGCAGTGGGACAGGGGGCCGAAAATCTGACTATGGCTACACCTTC.

The chain carries TRBV4-1 and TRBJ1-5; D remains ambiguous. CDR3 length: 17 residues. Germline assignment: CDR1 MGHRA and CDR2 YSYEKL. With 1 base removed from V and 3 bases from J, the gap between germline ends came to 16 bases. The CDR3 loop is CASSQGGGQTINQPQHF. CDR3 nucleotide sequence: TGCGCCAGCAGCCAAGGTGGAGGTCAGACTATCAATCAGCCCCAGCATTTT.

The rearrangement joins TRBV7-2 to TRBJ1-3; D may be TRBD1 (5 bases). V lost 1 base to trimming and J lost 0 bases, with 7 bases between them. The V gene's germline CDR1 is SGHTA and CDR2 FQGNSA. CDR3 length: 15 residues. For the CDR3, the DNA is TGTGCCAGCAGCTTAGGGACACCCTCTGGAAACACCATATATTTT. Amino acid sequence: CASSLGTPSGNTIYF. The whole variable domain, filled in from reference TRBV7-2 and TRBJ1-3, reads GAGVSQSPSNKVTEKGKDVELRCDPISGHTALYWYRQSLGQGLEFLIYFQGNSAPDKSGLPSDRFSAERTGGSVSTLTIQRTQQEDSAVYLCASSLGTPSGNTIYFGEGSWLTVV.

The chain links TRBV5-8 to TRBJ2-3, with D possibly being TRBD1 (5 bases). Trimming shortened V by 5 bases and J by 2 bases, and 12 bases separated the two germline ends. CDR3 size: 14 residues. Per germline, CDR1 SGHTS and CDR2 YDEGEE. This CDR3 is CASSLTEDTDTQYF. The CDR3 DNA sequence: TGTGCCAGCAGTCTGACAGAGGACACAGATACGCAGTATTTT.

The V gene is TRBV6-6, the J gene TRBJ1-6, with D hard to call. The V gene lost 2 bases and the J gene lost 9 bases, with 14 bases spanning the gap. Germline assignment: CDR1 MNHNY and CDR2 SVGAGI (reference sequence). The CDR3 covers 15 residues. The CDR3 here is CASSYDGELVSPLHF. The CDR3 coding sequence is TGTGCCAGCAGTTACGATGGCGAACTAGTTTCACCCCTCCACTTT.

The V and J genes are TRBV4-3 and TRBJ2-5, with a tentative D call TRBD1 (5 bases). The CDR3 contains 14 residues. Germline assignment: CDR1 LGHNA and CDR2 YSLEER. V was trimmed by 5 bases and J by 7 bases, leaving 17 bases between them. The CDR3 nucleotides are TGCGCCAGCAGCGAACTACTCGGAAGGGGGACCCAGTACTTC. Its translation is CASSELLGRGTQYF.

This chain uses TRBV18 with TRBJ2-2; D call uncertain. V gave up 3 bases and J gave up 6 bases, with 8 bases separating them. Germline V CDR1 and CDR2: KGHSH, LQKENI. The length of the CDR3 is 13 residues. In nucleotides, the CDR3 is TGTGCCAGCTCACCTCTACCTCCCGGGGAGCTGTTTTTT. It translates to CASSPLPPGELFF.

The chain employs TRBV7-9 and TRBJ1-1; unclear D gene. The V end was cut by 10 bases, the J end by 4 bases, with 13 bases between. In germline, CDR1 is SEHNR, CDR2 FQNEAQ (reference sequence). The CDR3 runs 12 residues. The CDR3 here is CATGVVGTEAFF. The CDR3 coding sequence is TGTGCCACAGGCGTGGTCGGCACTGAAGCTTTCTTT.

V gene TRBV27 combines with J gene TRBJ2-7; TRBD1 agrees at 10 bases. Losses at the gene ends were 6 bases for V and 7 bases for J; bases not matched to a gene: 9. The CDR3 covers 14 residues. From germline, CDR1 is MNHEY and CDR2 SMNVEV (reference sequence). In DNA form, the CDR3 reads TGTGCCAGCAGCCGGGACAGGGGATCGGGGGAGCAGTACTTC. This sequence encodes CASSRDRGSGEQYF.

This clone was observed a single time. This chain uses TRBV11-2 with TRBJ2-1; D is unresolved. CDR3 length: 16 residues. Trimming left V 1 base short and J 1 base short, with 11 bases between. Germline CDR1 and CDR2: SGHAT and FQNNGV. CDR3 coding DNA: TGTGCCAGCAGCTTAGTCAGGCTACAATCCTACAATGAGCAGTTCTTC. As protein: CASSLVRLQSYNEQFF.